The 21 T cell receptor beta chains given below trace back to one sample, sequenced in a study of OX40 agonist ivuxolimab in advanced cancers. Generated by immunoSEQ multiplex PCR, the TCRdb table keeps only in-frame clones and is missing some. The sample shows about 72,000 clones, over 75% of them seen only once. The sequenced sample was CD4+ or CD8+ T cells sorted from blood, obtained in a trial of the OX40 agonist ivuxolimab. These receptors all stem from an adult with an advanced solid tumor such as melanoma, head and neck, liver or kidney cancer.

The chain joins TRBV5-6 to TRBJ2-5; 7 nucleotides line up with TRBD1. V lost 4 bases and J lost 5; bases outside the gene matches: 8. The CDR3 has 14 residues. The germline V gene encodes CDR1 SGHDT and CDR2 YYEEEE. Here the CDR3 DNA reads TGTGCCAGCAGCCCCCAGGGGGTAGGGGAGACCCAGTACTTC. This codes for CASSPQGVGETQYF.

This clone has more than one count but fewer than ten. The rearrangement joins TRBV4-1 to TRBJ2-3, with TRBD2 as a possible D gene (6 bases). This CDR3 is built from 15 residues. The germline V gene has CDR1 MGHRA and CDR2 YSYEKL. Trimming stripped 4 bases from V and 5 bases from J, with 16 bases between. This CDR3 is CASSPFGGSRDTQYF. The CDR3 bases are TGCGCCAGCAGCCCTTTCGGAGGGTCCCGAGATACGCAGTATTTT.

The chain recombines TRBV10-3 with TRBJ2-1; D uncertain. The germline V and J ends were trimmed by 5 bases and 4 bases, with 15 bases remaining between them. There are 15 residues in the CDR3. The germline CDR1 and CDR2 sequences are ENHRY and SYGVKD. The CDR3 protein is CAISTDSFRYNEQFF. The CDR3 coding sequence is TGTGCCATCAGTACAGACTCCTTTAGGTACAATGAGCAGTTCTTC.

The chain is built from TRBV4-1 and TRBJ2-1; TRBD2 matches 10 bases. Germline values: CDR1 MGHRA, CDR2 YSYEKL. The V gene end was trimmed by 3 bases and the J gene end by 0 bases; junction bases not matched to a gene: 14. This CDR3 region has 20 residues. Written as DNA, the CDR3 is TGCGCCAGCAGCCACGGTAGAGCGGGGGGGCGGTCAAGCTCCTACAATGAGCAGTTCTTC. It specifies CASSHGRAGGRSSSYNEQFF.

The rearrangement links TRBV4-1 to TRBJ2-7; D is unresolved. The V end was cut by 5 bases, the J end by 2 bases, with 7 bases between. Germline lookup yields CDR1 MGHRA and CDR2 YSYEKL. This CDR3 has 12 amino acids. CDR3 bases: TGCGCCAGCAGCGGAAATACCTACGAGCAGTACTTC. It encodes CASSGNTYEQYF.

The CDR3 reads CASSYTGTFTDTQYF. The CDR3 region has the DNA TGCGCCAGCAGTTACACGGGGACTTTCACAGATACGCAGTATTTT. V usage is TRBV5-1 and J usage is TRBJ2-3, with D tentatively TRBD2 (6 bases). Germline loops: CDR1 SGHRS, CDR2 YFSETQ. CDR3 length: 15 amino acids. The V gene lost 5 bases and the J gene lost 2 bases, with 15 bases spanning the gap.

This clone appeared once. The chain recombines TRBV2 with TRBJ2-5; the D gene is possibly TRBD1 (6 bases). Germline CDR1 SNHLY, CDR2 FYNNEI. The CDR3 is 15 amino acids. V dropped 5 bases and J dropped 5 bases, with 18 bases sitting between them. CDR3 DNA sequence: TGTGCCAGCAGTACCGGACAGATTACTAGGGAGACCCAGTACTTC. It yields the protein CASSTGQITRETQYF.

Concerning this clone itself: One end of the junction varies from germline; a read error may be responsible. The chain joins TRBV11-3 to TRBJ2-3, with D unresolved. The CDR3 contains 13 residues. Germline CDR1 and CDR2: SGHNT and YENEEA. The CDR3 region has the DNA TGTGCCAGCAGCTTAGCAAGCACGGATACGCAGTATTTT. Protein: CASSLASTDTQYF.

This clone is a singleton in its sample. The CDR3 spells CASSIGGRHSPLHF. CDR3 bases: TGTGCCAGTAGTATAGGCGGCCGGCATTCACCCCTCCACTTT. V is TRBV19 and J is TRBJ1-6; D is ambiguous. This CDR3 comprises 14 residues. V dropped 1 base and J dropped 8 bases, with 9 bases sitting between them. The germline CDR1 and CDR2 sequences are LNHDA and SQIVND (reference sequence).

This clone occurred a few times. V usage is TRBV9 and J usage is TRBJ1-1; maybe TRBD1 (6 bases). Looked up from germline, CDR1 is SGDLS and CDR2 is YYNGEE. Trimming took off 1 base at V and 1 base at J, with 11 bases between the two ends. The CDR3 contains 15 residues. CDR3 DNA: TGTGCCAGCAGCGTACAGGGGATGGGGAACACTGAAGCTTTCTTT. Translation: CASSVQGMGNTEAFF.

CDR3 in amino acids: CASSGSSRFGLYEQYF. The CDR3 bases are TGTGCCAGCAGTGGGTCATCCAGATTCGGCCTTTACGAGCAGTACTTC. The chain is built from TRBV28 and TRBJ2-7; no firm D call. V was cut by 5 bases and J by 4 bases, with 21 bases left in between. The CDR3 consists of 16 residues. CDR1 is MDHEN, CDR2 SYDVKM, per germline. The full variable domain, with the rest looked up from reference TRBV28 and TRBJ2-7, is DVKVTQSSRYLVKRTGEKVFLECVQDMDHENMFWYRQDPGLGLRLIYFSYDVKMKEKGDIPEGYSVSREKKERFSLILESASTNQTSMYLCASSGSSRFGLYEQYFGPGTRLTVT.

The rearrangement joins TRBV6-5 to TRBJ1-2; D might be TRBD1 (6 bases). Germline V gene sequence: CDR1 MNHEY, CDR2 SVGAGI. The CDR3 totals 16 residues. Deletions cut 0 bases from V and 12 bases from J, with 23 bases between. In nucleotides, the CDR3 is TGTGCCAGCAGTTACTCGGGAGGGGGAGATAACCGGGCGGACACCTTC. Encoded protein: CASSYSGGGDNRADTF.

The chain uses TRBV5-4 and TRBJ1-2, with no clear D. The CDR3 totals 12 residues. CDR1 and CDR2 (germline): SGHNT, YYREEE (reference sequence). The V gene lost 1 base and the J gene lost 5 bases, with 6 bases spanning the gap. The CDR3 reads CASSLLVYGYTF. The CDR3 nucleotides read TGTGCCAGCAGCTTGTTAGTTTATGGCTACACCTTC. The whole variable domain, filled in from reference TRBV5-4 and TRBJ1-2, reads ETGVTQSPTHLIKTRGQQVTLRCSSQSGHNTVSWYQQALGQGPQFIFQYYREEENGRGNFPPRFSGLQFPNYSSELNVNALELDDSALYLCASSLLVYGYTFGSGTRLTVV.

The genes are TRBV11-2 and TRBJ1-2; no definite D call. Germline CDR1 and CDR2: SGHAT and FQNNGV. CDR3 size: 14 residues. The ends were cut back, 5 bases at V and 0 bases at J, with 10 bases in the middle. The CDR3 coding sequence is TGTGCCAGCAGCGACGCGACCGCTAACTATGGCTACACCTTC. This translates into CASSDATANYGYTF.

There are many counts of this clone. The CDR3 DNA follows: TGCAGCGTGAGTGGAGAACTAGCCAAAAACATTCAGTACTTC. It is translated as CSVSGELAKNIQYF. The rearrangement joins TRBV29-1 to TRBJ2-4; D unresolved. The CDR3 sequence is 14 residues long. Germline loops: CDR1 SQVTM, CDR2 ANQGSEA. Trimming stripped 6 bases from V and 0 bases from J, with 12 bases between.

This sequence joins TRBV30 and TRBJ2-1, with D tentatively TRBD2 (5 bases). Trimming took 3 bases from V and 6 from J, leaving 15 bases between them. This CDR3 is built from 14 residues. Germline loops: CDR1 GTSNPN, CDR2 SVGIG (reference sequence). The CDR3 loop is CAWRRGPPINEQFF. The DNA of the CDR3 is TGTGCCTGGAGAAGAGGGCCGCCGATCAATGAGCAGTTCTTC.

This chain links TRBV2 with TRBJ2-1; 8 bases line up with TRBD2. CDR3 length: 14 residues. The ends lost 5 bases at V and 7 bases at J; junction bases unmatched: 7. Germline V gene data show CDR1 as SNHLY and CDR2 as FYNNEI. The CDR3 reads CASSLAGGKNEQFF. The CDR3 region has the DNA TGTGCCAGCAGTCTAGCGGGCGGGAAGAATGAGCAGTTCTTC.

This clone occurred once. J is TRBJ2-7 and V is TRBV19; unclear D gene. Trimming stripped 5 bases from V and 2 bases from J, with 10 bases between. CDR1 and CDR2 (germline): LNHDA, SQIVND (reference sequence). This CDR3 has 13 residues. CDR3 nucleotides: TGTGCCAGTAGTCCTGCTGGGCCCTACGAGCAGTACTTC. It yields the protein CASSPAGPYEQYF. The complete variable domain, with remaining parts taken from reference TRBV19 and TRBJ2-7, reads DGGITQSPKYLFRKEGQNVTLSCEQNLNHDAMYWYRQDPGQGLRLIYYSQIVNDFQKGDIAEGYSVSREKKESFPLTVTSAQKNPTAFYLCASSPAGPYEQYFGPGTRLTVT.

The CDR3 DNA reads TGTGCCAGCAGCGTAGATTATGTGAACACTGAAGCTTTCTTT. Amino acids: CASSVDYVNTEAFF. The genes are TRBV9 and TRBJ1-1; D is ambiguous. The germline V gene has CDR1 SGDLS and CDR2 YYNGEE. The CDR3 totals 14 residues. Between the trimmed V and J ends, which lost 0 bases and 0 bases, there was a span of 6 bases.

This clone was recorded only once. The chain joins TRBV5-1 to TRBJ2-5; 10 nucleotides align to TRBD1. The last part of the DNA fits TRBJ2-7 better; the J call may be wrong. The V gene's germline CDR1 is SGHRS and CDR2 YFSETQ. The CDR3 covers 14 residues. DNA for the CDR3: TGCGCCAGCACCCCGGGACAGGGGACCTACGAGCAGTACTTC. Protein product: CASTPGQGTYEQYF.

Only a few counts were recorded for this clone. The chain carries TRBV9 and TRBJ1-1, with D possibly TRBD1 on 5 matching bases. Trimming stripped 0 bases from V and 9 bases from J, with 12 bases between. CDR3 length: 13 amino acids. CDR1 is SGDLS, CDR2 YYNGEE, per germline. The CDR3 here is CASSVGDGVQAFF. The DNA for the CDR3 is TGTGCCAGCAGCGTAGGGGACGGAGTGCAAGCTTTCTTT.